This T cell receptor beta chain was obtained from a study of T cells in Graves' hyperthyroidism and ophthalmopathy. Whole-study results and caveats: Median prediction lead before ophthalmopathy onset was around 6.9 months with the model. Among clonotypes expanded in thyroid above 0.001, most were also found in blood.

Researchers amplified the TCR beta CDR3 regions from RNA transcripts. Primed by the HTBI set, a first-round RT-PCR was run on the TCR CDR3. MiXCR, run by TCRdb on the multiplex PCR reads, gives a single entry per CDR3 protein. There are 700,000 to 950,000 distinct CDR3 sequences in the sample; under 45% occur only once, and less than 35% lies in the top ten. This clonotype has ten or more counts. The antigen is unknown. The V gene's germline CDR1 is SGHTA and CDR2 FQGNSA. There are 15 residues in the CDR3. The ends were cut back, 1 base at V and 3 bases at J, with 9 bases in the middle. Graves' hyperthyroidism is called stable when ophthalmopathy does not progress within 18 months. Diagnosis relied on clinical symptoms, serum thyroxine and TRAb, thyroid ultrasound and orbital computed tomography.

The source is a woman in her 40s with Graves' hyperthyroidism. This chain uses TRBV7-2 with TRBJ1-4, with D unclear. Sequencing was carried out using blood. This chain's CDR3 is CASSLDPVPNEKLFF. The CDR3 DNA sequence: TGTGCCAGCAGCTTAGATCCAGTCCCTAATGAAAAACTGTTTTTT.